This entry is about one T cell receptor beta chain. As yet, its antigen is unknown. The sample is drawn from a study of early stage breast cancer tumors. The overall study: ER+/PR+/HER2- status applied to about 70% of the 16 invasive breast tumors. Study-level results: Enriched TCRB sequences shared across patients were mostly commonly generated sequences.

Some clones are missing from TCRdb's copy, which holds only in-frame ones; the method was immunoSEQ multiplex PCR. The top ten hold around 5% of the sample, which has about 53,000 clones, around nine tenths seen once. Germline-derived CDR1 and CDR2 are MDHEN and SYDVKM. The CDR3 extends over 14 amino acids. With 4 bases removed from V and 2 bases from J, the gap between germline ends came to 11 bases. J is TRBJ1-2 and V is TRBV28, with D tentatively TRBD1 (6 bases). The sequence derives from a person between 70 and 80 years old with breast cancer. The sequencing sample was made of blood. The CDR3 region is CASSSDSENYGYTF. CDR3 DNA: TGTGCCAGCAGTTCGGACAGCGAGAACTATGGCTACACCTTC.